This T cell receptor (beta chain) stems from a study of OX40 agonist ivuxolimab in advanced cancers. Background for the entire study: The costimulatory receptor OX40 (CD134) was targeted by ivuxolimab, a fully human IgG2 agonistic monoclonal antibody. Intravenous ivuxolimab was administered to patients every 2 weeks at six dose levels: 0.01, 0.1, 0.3, 1.5, 3 and 10 mg/kg. Among the roughly 52 dose-escalation patients, about 19 had hepatocellular carcinoma, approximately 15 melanoma, 9 renal cell carcinoma and 9 head and neck cancer. In the dose-escalation cohort, around four fifths of patients were male, and the mean age was 60 years with a range of roughly 23 to 79. Prior anti-PD-1, anti-PD-L1 or anti-CTLA-4 therapy was permitted, and about two fifths of dose-escalation patients had received checkpoint inhibitors. Partial responses were achieved by three dose-escalation patients, of whom one had hepatocellular carcinoma and two had cutaneous melanoma. The purpose of peripheral TCRbeta sequencing was to test whether ivuxolimab changed TCR sequence diversity and led to clonal T-cell expansion. The paper covers the monotherapy dose-escalation part of the phase I ivuxolimab trial, which included N of about 51 patients.

The research as a whole found: In the 0.1-3.0 mg/kg groups, partial responders were among the patients with the lowest normalized peripheral clonal expansion, particularly in CD8+ T cells. Low levels of normalized T-cell clonal expansion were also seen in some patients who did not respond. After ivuxolimab, expanded clones were on average more numerous among CD8+ T cells than among CD4+ T cells. The antigen specificity of the peripheral T cells that underwent clonal expansion was not determined. Clonal expansion of both CD4+ and CD8+ blood T cells was observed from baseline to week 6 at doses 0.1 to 3.0 mg/kg.

Genomic DNA was isolated from the sorted cells so that the TCRbeta CDR3 region could be sequenced. TCRbeta CDR3 regions were sequenced using the immunoSEQ Assay. TCRdb took over this immuneACCESS table, retaining in-frame rearrangements with V and J assigned. Such tables are incomplete; in checked studies, under half of the missing clones stem from an unresolved V gene, and the remainder is unexplained. This sample comprises approximately 69,000 clones, 85% of them detected only once. The ten largest clones represent 5.9% of the sample. The trial excluded patients who had a history of autoimmune disease or were on systemic immunosuppression. Peripheral blood for TCR sequencing was drawn from every dose cohort at baseline, at cycle 4 day 1 and at cycle 7 day 1. The samples were drawn from a first-in-human, open-label, multicenter phase I dose-escalation trial of ivuxolimab. Adults with locally advanced or metastatic melanoma, renal cell carcinoma, hepatocellular carcinoma or head and neck squamous cell carcinoma were enrolled in the trial. CD4+ and CD8+ T cells were sorted separately from peripheral blood before TCR sequencing.

As concerns this clone: What this receptor recognizes is not known. Per-base qualities were not stored, and no clone one base away is much larger.

CDR1 and CDR2 are read off the germline V gene as SGHVS and FQNEAQ. Trimming leaves V shorter by 5 bases and J shorter by 4 bases, with the junction holding 8 bases beyond the gene matches. Counted from cysteine to phenylalanine, this CDR3 has 15 amino acids. The sequence is cut down to CDR3 DNA, 45 bases in frame from base 1. Recombination joined TRBV7-8 with TRBJ2-3; 8 nucleotides in the junction match TRBD1. The input for sequencing was CD4+ or CD8+ T cells sorted from blood, taken in a trial of the OX40 agonist ivuxolimab. The sequence was obtained from an adult with an advanced solid tumor such as melanoma, head and neck, liver or kidney cancer. The CDR3 is CASSMDRVVADTQYF. The DNA reads TGTGCCAGCAGCATGGACAGGGTAGTGGCAGATACGCAGTATTTT.